This TCR beta chain is from a study of Graves' ophthalmopathy and Graves' hyperthyroidism (dated by TCRdb to 2016 to 2019). About the investigation overall: Peripheral blood was collected at initial diagnosis, prior to any treatment. TCR beta repertoire signatures were used to distinguish Graves' ophthalmopathy from Graves' hyperthyroidism and to predict progression to ophthalmopathy. In total, 135 blood samples were TCR-sequenced: fewer than 50 ophthalmopathy, some 75 hyperthyroidism and roughly 17 hyperthyroidism-to-ophthalmopathy patients. To explore V-J signatures distinguishing ophthalmopathy from hyperthyroidism, a discovery set of around 97 patients (around 42 ophthalmopathy, 55 to 60 stable hyperthyroidism) was enrolled. An independent validation cohort was composed of fewer than 20 hyperthyroidism patients and over 15 patients who later progressed from hyperthyroidism to ophthalmopathy. In over five hyperthyroidism patients, T-cell repertoires of thyroid tissue and blood were compared. After sampling, hyperthyroidism patients received methimazole starting at 30 mg daily, and ophthalmopathy patients received high-dose intravenous methylprednisolone. The 90 to 100 discovery patients were randomly split 7:3 into training and test sets. Study-level results and caveats: In cross-validation, the 13-signature model distinguished ophthalmopathy from stable hyperthyroidism with 85% to 90% sensitivity and 81.08% specificity, and in the test set the corresponding values were approximately 79% and 70%. Among expanded thyroid clonotypes with frequency above 0.001, most also showed up in blood, which suggests that blood repertoires may reflect the thyroid immune response. In validation, the model predicted ophthalmopathy progression with 55% to 71% sensitivity and about 73% specificity; more than ten predicted patients were CT-confirmed with GO in a median of 6.5 months. No statistical method was used to set the sample size in advance, and the investigators knew which group each participant was assigned to.

Looking up the germline V gene yields CDR1 SQVTM and CDR2 ANQGSEA. Trimming takes 6 bases from V and 5 bases from J, and the germline ends sit 13 bases apart. There are 12 amino acids in the CDR3, from cysteine to phenylalanine inclusive. Of all the DNA, just the CDR3 is kept, 36 bases in frame from base 1. For repertoire sequencing, TCR beta CDR3 regions were amplified from RNA transcripts. The first round of RT-PCR was done with HTBI primers and the Qiagen OneStep RT-PCR kit, and was followed by a second round of multiplex PCR, then size selection and purification. Libraries were sequenced on an Illumina HiSeq2000 using paired-end 100 bp reads. Per the source publication's procedure: SOAPnuke was used for read processing, and reads with adapters, uncalled bases, a mean Phred below 15, or no exact constant-primer or identifier match were discarded. COPE v1.2.5 was used to merge the high-quality paired reads. Each unique nucleotide sequence was defined as a clonotype, and clonotypes were aligned to IMGT TRB V, D and J references with MiTCR v1.1. Analysis was restricted to V-J combinations with a frequency above 0.0001, which covered 99.2% of repertoires. For each V-J combination, a TCR clonal expansion and chaos score was defined as the ratio of F50 clonal expansion to chaos observed in the TCRdist matrix. Welch's t-statistics and random forest were used to reduce features to approximately 13 V-J combinations, which were fed into a naive Bayes classifier. Thyroid-blood repertoire similarity was quantified with the Morisita-Horn index. Using fastp at Q25 and MiXCR, TCRdb reprocessed the public reads and kept productive beta chains. Here each entry gathers all rows of one CDR3 protein and keeps the most common genes and DNA. TCRdb's processing, not the authors', yielded these V and J calls. The table for this sample lists 350,000 to 400,000 distinct CDR3 sequences; around 18% of them were counted only once. Jointly, the top ten make up 1.6% of the sample.

The ophthalmopathy patients had moderately to severely active disease, with a Clinical Activity Score of 3 or higher, a NOSPECS grade of 4 or higher, and a disease duration of less than 3 months. Anyone with other autoimmune diseases, uncontrolled infections, pregnancy or lactation was excluded from the study. Clinical symptoms, serum thyroxine, TRAb, thyroid ultrasound and orbital computed tomography were used for diagnosis. PBMCs were isolated from 7.5 to 10 ml of fresh peripheral blood by Ficoll-Paque density gradient centrifugation. Total RNA was extracted with Trizol reagent and quality-checked on an Agilent 2100 Bioanalyzer. This clonotype was recorded at least ten times. What antigen it recognizes has not been identified. No quality values exist for individual bases; no much larger clone is one base distant.

The receptor chain draws on TRBV29-1 and TRBJ2-5; D gene: possibly TRBD1, on 7 matching bases. The sequencing input was peripheral blood. The clonotype originates from a woman aged 18-30 years with Graves' ophthalmopathy. Donor details come from another sample of the same person, matched by shared clones. The DNA sequence is TGCAGCGTGACTAGGGGGCGGGAGACCCAGTACTTC. The translation is CSVTRGRETQYF.